The subject of this entry is one T cell receptor beta chain. What it binds is unknown. RNA in amounts of about 0.45 to 1 ug was reverse transcribed with random hexamers. The method of amplification for TCR beta CDR3 was immunoSEQ multiplex PCR, covering 54 Vbeta and 13 Jbeta. TCRdb reprocessed the immunoSEQ multiplex PCR reads via MiXCR and lists one record per CDR3 protein. This sample yields approximately 300,000 distinct CDR3 sequences, of which approximately 90% are seen a single time; approximately 0.18% belongs to the top ten. TCR beta sequences were obtained from blood CD8+ and CD4+ T cells. This specimen belongs to a study of CD8 T cells in Susac syndrome. Study-wide results and caveats: It was acknowledged in the study that the number of individuals who were included in its TCR sequencing and HLA analysis was relatively small.

V shed 5 bases and J 6 bases; nucleotides not matched to a gene: 7. There are 13 residues in the CDR3. The specimen sequenced was CD8+ T cells from PBMCs. V usage is TRBV12-3 or TRBV12-4 and J usage is TRBJ2-7, with 7 bases aligning to TRBD1. The receptor's source is a human donor with multiple sclerosis. The CDR3 loop is CASSRHGTAEQYF. The DNA of the CDR3 is TGTGCCAGCAGTCGCCACGGGACAGCCGAGCAGTACTTC.